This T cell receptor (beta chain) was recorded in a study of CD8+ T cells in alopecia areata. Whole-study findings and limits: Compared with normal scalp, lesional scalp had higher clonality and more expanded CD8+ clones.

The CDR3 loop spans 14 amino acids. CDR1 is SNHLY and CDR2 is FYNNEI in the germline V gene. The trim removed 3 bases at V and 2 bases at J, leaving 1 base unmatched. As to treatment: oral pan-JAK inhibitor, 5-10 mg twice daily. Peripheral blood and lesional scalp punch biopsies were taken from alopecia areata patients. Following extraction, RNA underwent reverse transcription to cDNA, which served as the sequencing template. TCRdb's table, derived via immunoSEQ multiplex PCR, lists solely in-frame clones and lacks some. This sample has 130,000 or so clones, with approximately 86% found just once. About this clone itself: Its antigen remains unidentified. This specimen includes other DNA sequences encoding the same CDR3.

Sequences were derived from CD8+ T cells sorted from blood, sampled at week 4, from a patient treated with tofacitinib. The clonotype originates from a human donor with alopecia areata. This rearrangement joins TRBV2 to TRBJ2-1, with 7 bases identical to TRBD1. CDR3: CASSERGPYNEQFF. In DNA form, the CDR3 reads TGTGCCAGCAGTGAGAGGGGGCCCTACAATGAGCAGTTCTTC.